This passage covers 13 T cell receptor beta chains from one sample sequenced in a study of blood T cell repertoires in COVID-19. Only in-frame clones appear in the TCRdb table, and some are missing; sequencing was by immunoSEQ multiplex PCR. The repertoire holds roughly 160,000 clones, with less than 85% as singletons. Sequences were obtained from peripheral blood. Receptors originate from an elderly woman with active or convalescent COVID-19.

The gene calls are TRBV28 and TRBJ1-6; 7 bases align to TRBD1. Germline assignment: CDR1 MDHEN and CDR2 SYDVKM. Losses at the gene ends were 6 bases for V and 10 bases for J; bases not matched to a gene: 9. The length of the CDR3 is 14 residues. CDR3 nucleotides: TGTGCCAGCAGAATGACAGGGTTTTACTCACCCCTCCACTTT. Residues: CASRMTGFYSPLHF.

This clone was seen a few times. This chain links TRBV5-4 with TRBJ2-1; D is unclear. V gave up 0 bases and J gave up 0 bases, with 4 bases separating them. This CDR3 has 14 amino acids. In germline, CDR1 is SGHNT, CDR2 YYREEE (reference sequence). CDR3 residues: CASSLDFSYNEQFF. The CDR3 coding sequence is TGTGCCAGCAGCTTGGACTTCTCCTACAATGAGCAGTTCTTC.

The rearrangement uses TRBV19 and TRBJ2-3, with 7 bases matching TRBD1. The length of the CDR3 is 16 residues. The germline gives CDR1 LNHDA, CDR2 SQIVND (reference sequence). With V trimmed by 4 bases and J by 5 bases, 12 bases remained unmatched. CDR3 DNA sequence: TGTGCCAGTAGTACAGGGGGTGGCAGTCGACTAGATACGCAGTATTTT. Translated, it gives CASSTGGGSRLDTQYF.

The genes are TRBV5-1 and TRBJ2-7; TRBD2 is a possible D gene (5 bases). This CDR3 spans 14 amino acids. Per germline, CDR1 SGHRS and CDR2 YFSETQ. V was shortened by 0 bases and J by 5 bases, with 12 bases between the two germline ends. The CDR3 DNA is TGCGCCAGCAGCTTGGGAGGCAGGAGGAACGAGCAGTACTTC. Its protein product is CASSLGGRRNEQYF.

Only a few counts were recorded for this clone. The CDR3 sequence: CASRETENYGYTF. CDR3 DNA sequence: TGTGCCAGCAGGGAGACGGAGAACTATGGCTACACCTTC. The V and J genes are TRBV6-5 and TRBJ1-2; D ambiguous. Germline CDR1 MNHEY, CDR2 SVGAGI. V lost 6 bases to trimming and J lost 2 bases, with 10 bases between them. The CDR3 sequence is 13 residues long.

This chain links TRBV4-1 with TRBJ1-1; 9 bases agree with TRBD1. The CDR3 loop spans 19 amino acids. Germline V CDR1 and CDR2: MGHRA, YSYEKL. The J segment lost 4 bases and the V segment lost 0 bases, leaving 15 bases of the junction unmatched. In DNA, the CDR3 is TGCGCCAGCAGCCAAGAAACACAGGGCGTGGACAGGGGTGGCACTGAAGCTTTCTTT. This gives the protein CASSQETQGVDRGGTEAFF.

The rearrangement links TRBV28 to TRBJ1-5, with a possible D match to TRBD1 (5 bases). Looked up from germline, CDR1 is MDHEN and CDR2 is SYDVKM. Trimming stripped 5 bases from V and 2 bases from J, with 10 bases between. There are 14 residues in the CDR3. The DNA for the CDR3 is TGTGCCAGCAGTACCTCGGGGGGCAATCAGCCCCAGCATTTT. As protein: CASSTSGGNQPQHF.

The CDR3 protein is CASSKFSSYEQYF. DNA of the CDR3: TGTGCCAGTAGCAAATTTAGCTCCTACGAGCAGTACTTC. This chain links TRBV19 with TRBJ2-7; D ambiguous. From germline, CDR1 is LNHDA and CDR2 SQIVND (reference sequence). This CDR3 region has 13 residues. V shed 6 bases and J shed 0 bases, with 9 bases lying between them.

This sequence joins TRBV4-2 and TRBJ1-4; 10 nucleotides agree with TRBD1. Germline CDR1 and CDR2: LGHNA and YNFKEQ. CDR3 size: 15 residues. Losses at the gene ends were 0 bases for V and 8 bases for J; bases not matched to a gene: 3. CDR3 bases: TGTGCCAGCAGCCAAGAAAGGACAGGGGGGGAAAAACTGTTTTTT. It encodes CASSQERTGGEKLFF.

This chain joins TRBV18 and TRBJ1-5, with 7 nucleotides matching TRBD1. Germline V lookup: CDR1 KGHSH, CDR2 LQKENI. The CDR3 spans 15 residues. V gave up 6 bases and J gave up 2 bases; unmatched junction bases: 7. CDR3: CASSSGTDGNQPQHF. The CDR3, as DNA: TGTGCCAGCTCGTCCGGGACAGACGGCAATCAGCCCCAGCATTTT.

About this clone: Germline is not matched at one junction end, which may reflect a read error. The chain employs TRBV7-6 and TRBJ1-3; D possibly corresponds to TRBD1 (6 bases). The CDR3 totals 16 residues. The germline V gene has CDR1 SGHVS and CDR2 FNYEAQ. CDR3 protein: CASSRGGGRSENTIYF. DNA of the CDR3: TGTGCCAGCAGCCGGGGGGGCGGCCGCTCTGAAAACACCATATATTTT.

This chain uses TRBV19 with TRBJ1-5; 7 bases agree with TRBD1. The V and J ends lost 3 bases and 1 base, in that order; junction bases with no gene match: 9. Germline CDR1 and CDR2: LNHDA and SQIVND (reference sequence). This CDR3 is 17 amino acids long. This chain's CDR3 is CASSIRQGGGSNQPQHF. The CDR3 DNA follows: TGTGCCAGTAGTATCCGGCAGGGGGGTGGGAGCAATCAGCCCCAGCATTTT.

The chain joins TRBV3-1 (or the pseudogene TRBV3-2) to TRBJ2-7; possibly TRBD1 for D (7 bases). Trimming cost V 4 bases and J 4 bases, with 26 bases left between them. CDR1 and CDR2 from the germline V gene are LGHDT and YNNKEL (reference sequence). The CDR3 sequence is 18 residues long. Written as DNA, the CDR3 is TGTGCCAGCAGCCGAGGAATAGCTCGGGGGACAGTTGGGTACGAGCAGTACTTC. Amino acids: CASSRGIARGTVGYEQYF.